This TCR beta chain came from a study of shared clonotypes between healthy human individuals (dated by TCRdb to 2018 to 2021). Notes on the research overall: The cohort comprised two women and a few men aged 18 to 49 years. For each donor, CD4 naive and CD4 memory were each given three plates, CD8 naive was given two plates, and CD8 memory was given one plate. To estimate repertoire size and how much clonotypes are shared between individuals, the study performed deep sequencing of blood TCR repertoires from roughly five healthy adults. To increase sequencing depth and limit assay-specific biases, TCR repertoire library preparation and sequencing were carried out by different laboratories using diverse techniques. Per donor, leukapheresis produced somewhere between about 0.8 and 9.5 billion PBMCs.

Reading the germline V gene gives CDR1 SGHVS and CDR2 FQNEAQ. Counted from cysteine to phenylalanine, this CDR3 has 19 amino acids. CDR3 DNA only is kept here, 57 bases in frame from base 1. A distance of 22 bases separates the germline ends of V and J, which lose 5 bases and 0 bases respectively. TCR CDR3 regions were amplified from genomic DNA by multiplex PCR using the deep immunoSEQ assay. Extracted genomic DNA from each cell subset was distributed evenly across all wells of several immunoSEQ 96-well plates, and each plate was treated as a replicate. For sorted subsets, each replicate PCR was loaded with 200 ng genomic DNA, equivalent to 25,000 to 30,000 T cell genomes. The purified libraries were quantified using a Qubit 3.0 fluorometer, sized with a Bioanalyzer 2100, and then quantified again using the KAPA Library Quantification kit. Each immunoSEQ 96-well plate was sequenced on its own single-read 150-cycle Illumina NextSeq 550 flow cell. The paper's processing steps were these. The immunoSEQ output contained only junctional sequences without quality scores, so filtering could not match that applied to full-length reads. Sequences were annotated with PyIR, a Python wrapper for IgBLAST v1.9, and V/J genes and CDR3 were assigned using IMGT germline references. Any read was removed if the V/J assignment was weak (E-value above 1e-6), the CDR3 was missing, or the read contained stop codons, out-of-frame junctions, or ambiguous translated residues. V3J clonotypes were defined by identical inferred V gene, J gene, and CDR3 amino acid sequence. The percentage overlap between two repertoires was calculated by dividing the number of shared unique clonotypes by the size of the smaller repertoire. Repertoire richness was assessed with RTK rarefaction, the Chao1 estimator, and Recon v2.1 estimates of unobserved clonotypes. Generation probabilities for all TCRbeta clonotypes obtained by the gDNA method from a handful of donors were computed using OLGA. Not all clones reach the TCRdb copy of this immuneACCESS table, which keeps in-frame sequences only. Checked studies attribute under half of the gap to unresolved V genes and leave the rest unexplained. That table gives V, J and clone size, and the DNA gave D and trimming. The sample table holds approximately 500,000 clones, of which about 95% were seen once. 0.06% of the sample belongs to the ten largest clones.

Donors were healthy HIV-negative adults with no recently reported acute infections or vaccinations. Only Caucasian adults living in Nashville, Tennessee, USA were represented among the donors. CD4+ T cells were enriched by magnetic negative selection, after which naive cells were positively selected on CD45RA and the negative fraction was taken as the memory subset. Blood was obtained by leukapheresis, after which PBMCs were separated by Ficoll-Histopaque density gradient centrifugation and cryopreserved in liquid nitrogen vapor phase. Purity and quantity of every magnetically sorted T cell population were checked by analytical flow cytometry. Each sorted fraction had its genomic DNA isolated and then quantified by UV absorbance on a Nanodrop 2000c. As regards this clone: This receptor's antigen is unknown. It has no much larger one-base neighbor in the sample; base qualities were not kept.

General study outcomes and caveats: Incomplete sequencing was indicated by rarefaction of sorted-subset datasets, despite the large sequencing depth. Because the study included a small number of donors, the genetic and exposure-history diversity represented was limited. Only blood was sampled, and tissue TCR repertoires likely differ from those in blood. Naive subsets generally had larger estimated clonotype richness than memory subsets. Across a handful of donors, about 4.5% of naive CD4, approximately 4% of naive CD8, approximately 2.5% of memory CD4, and roughly 0.41% of memory CD8 clonotypes were shared. Pairwise subsampling indicated that sequencing depth was expected to affect the degree of clonotype sharing among donors. Compared with non-shared clonotypes, the clonotypes found in all four sorted-subset donors had higher generation probabilities.

The chain is encoded by TRBV7-8 joined to TRBJ2-2; perhaps TRBD1 is the D gene, with 7 bases matching. The sequenced material came from naive CD4+ T cells sorted from blood. The sample's cell subset or site label is to be understood as: CD45RA+ positively selected. The receptor was isolated from a woman in her twenties or thirties in good health. The bases are TGTGCCAGCAGCCTACCGACAGGGAGGAGCGCCTCGAACACCGGGGAGCTGTTTTTT. The resulting protein is CASSLPTGRSASNTGELFF.